This is a list of T cell receptor beta chains from one sample in a study of blood T cell repertoires in COVID-19. Using immunoSEQ multiplex PCR, the repertoire was profiled, and TCRdb retains in-frame clones only, with some absent. The sample comprises more than 200,000 clones, around 89% of which are singletons, and under 5% rests with the top ten. Sequenced input: PBMCs or T cells enriched from blood (not recorded which). Receptor source: a woman in her thirties who had recovered from COVID-19. CDR3s include the opening cysteine and the closing phenylalanine or tryptophan. The D gene is left open where the match is weak. Size tells how often a clone was seen (once, few, many) or the class of an expanded clone, and some rows leave it out.

abundance: once; v_gene: TRBV27; d_gene: -; j_gene: TRBJ1-2; CDR3aa: CASSLDGQGPYGYTF; CDR3nt: TGTGCCAGCAGTTTGGACGGACAAGGCCCTTATGGCTACACCTTC
abundance: -; v_gene: TRBV5-4; d_gene: TRBD1; j_gene: TRBJ1-1; CDR3aa: CASSFGDRGQDEAFF; CDR3nt: TGTGCCAGCAGCTTCGGGGACAGGGGGCAGGATGAAGCTTTCTTT
abundance: -; v_gene: TRBV7-2; d_gene: TRBD2; j_gene: TRBJ2-7; CDR3aa: CASSPETWTSGIMTYEQYF; CDR3nt: TGTGCCAGCAGCCCCGAGACGTGGACTAGCGGGATAATGACCTACGAGCAGTACTTC
abundance: -; v_gene: TRBV19; d_gene: TRBD1; j_gene: TRBJ1-5; CDR3aa: CASSIRTGTSNQPQHF; CDR3nt: TGTGCCAGTAGTATACGGACAGGGACAAGCAATCAGCCCCAGCATTTT
abundance: once; v_gene: TRBV6-5; d_gene: -; j_gene: TRBJ1-2; CDR3aa: CASSLGGSLGYGYTF; CDR3nt: TGTGCCAGCAGCCTGGGGGGGTCCCTAGGCTATGGCTACACCTTC
abundance: -; v_gene: TRBV9; d_gene: -; j_gene: TRBJ2-1; CDR3aa: CASSADTGYLYNEQFF; CDR3nt: TGTGCCAGCAGCGCAGACACAGGATACCTATACAATGAGCAGTTCTTC
abundance: -; v_gene: TRBV28; d_gene: TRBD2; j_gene: TRBJ2-1; CDR3aa: CASSFPNLAGVDEQFF; CDR3nt: TGTGCCAGCAGTTTCCCCAACCTAGCGGGAGTGGATGAGCAGTTCTTC
abundance: -; v_gene: TRBV24-1; d_gene: -; j_gene: TRBJ2-1; CDR3aa: CATSDSREQFYNEQFF; CDR3nt: TGTGCCACCAGTGATTCACGGGAGCAGTTCTACAATGAGCAGTTCTTC
abundance: -; v_gene: TRBV27; d_gene: TRBD1; j_gene: TRBJ2-7; CDR3aa: CASSFGQGYEQYF; CDR3nt: TGTGCCAGCAGTTTCGGACAGGGCTACGAGCAGTACTTC
abundance: -; v_gene: TRBV11-3; d_gene: -; j_gene: TRBJ1-1; CDR3aa: CASSSSGVSVTEAFF; CDR3nt: TGTGCCAGCAGCTCCTCAGGGGTTTCCGTCACTGAAGCTTTCTTT
abundance: -; v_gene: TRBV20-1; d_gene: TRBD1; j_gene: TRBJ1-5; CDR3aa: CSASPLQGGSNQPQHF; CDR3nt: TGCAGTGCTAGTCCCCTTCAGGGGGGTAGCAATCAGCCCCAGCATTTT
abundance: -; v_gene: TRBV18; d_gene: -; j_gene: TRBJ1-1; CDR3aa: CASSPGRGNTEAFF; CDR3nt: TGTGCCAGCTCACCGGGCAGGGGGAACACTGAAGCTTTCTTT
abundance: few; v_gene: TRBV7-2; d_gene: -; j_gene: TRBJ2-3; CDR3aa: CASSLAGGWSTDTQYF; CDR3nt: TGTGCCAGCAGCTTAGCCGGGGGTTGGTCAACAGATACGCAGTATTTT
abundance: -; v_gene: TRBV6-2/TRBV6-3; d_gene: -; j_gene: TRBJ1-2; CDR3aa: CASSYFSKRSYGYTF; CDR3nt: TGTGCCAGCAGTTACTTTTCAAAACGGAGCTATGGCTACACCTTC
abundance: -; v_gene: TRBV10-3; d_gene: TRBD2; j_gene: TRBJ2-3; CDR3aa: CAITSGRAGDTQYF; CDR3nt: TGTGCCATTACTAGCGGGAGGGCCGGAGATACGCAGTATTTT
abundance: -; v_gene: TRBV20-1; d_gene: TRBD2; j_gene: TRBJ2-1; CDR3aa: CSASKASGWVYNEQFF; CDR3nt: TGCAGTGCTAGTAAGGCTAGCGGGTGGGTTTACAATGAGCAGTTCTTC
abundance: -; v_gene: TRBV7-9; d_gene: TRBD2; j_gene: TRBJ2-7; CDR3aa: CASTWEGIGSYEQYF; CDR3nt: TGTGCCAGCACCTGGGAGGGAATCGGCTCCTACGAGCAGTACTTC
abundance: -; v_gene: TRBV30; d_gene: -; j_gene: TRBJ1-1; CDR3aa: CAWYRTVPREAFF; CDR3nt: TGTGCCTGGTACCGGACAGTTCCGAGGGAAGCTTTCTTT
abundance: -; v_gene: TRBV27; d_gene: TRBD2; j_gene: TRBJ2-7; CDR3aa: CASSLAGESYEQYF; CDR3nt: TGTGCCAGCAGTTTAGCGGGAGAATCCTACGAGCAGTACTTC
abundance: -; v_gene: TRBV28; d_gene: TRBD2; j_gene: TRBJ2-2; CDR3aa: CASEGTSVSNTGELFF; CDR3nt: TGTGCCAGCGAGGGGACTAGCGTATCGAACACCGGGGAGCTGTTTTTT
abundance: -; v_gene: TRBV5-8; d_gene: TRBD1; j_gene: TRBJ1-2; CDR3aa: CASSLVGQAGYGYTF; CDR3nt: TGTGCCAGCAGCTTGGTGGGACAGGCGGGCTATGGCTACACCTTC
abundance: -; v_gene: TRBV5-1; d_gene: TRBD1; j_gene: TRBJ1-1; CDR3aa: CASTGQGNTEAFF; CDR3nt: TGCGCCAGCACCGGACAGGGGAACACTGAAGCTTTCTTT
abundance: -; v_gene: TRBV4-3; d_gene: -; j_gene: TRBJ2-4; CDR3aa: CASSQDGGGSLAKNIQYF; CDR3nt: TGCGCCAGCAGCCAAGATGGTGGCGGATCGCTAGCCAAAAACATTCAGTACTTC
abundance: -; v_gene: TRBV4-3; d_gene: TRBD1; j_gene: TRBJ1-4; CDR3aa: CASSPQQGKEKLFF; CDR3nt: TGCGCCAGCAGCCCCCAACAGGGGAAGGAAAAACTGTTTTTT
abundance: -; v_gene: TRBV27; d_gene: -; j_gene: TRBJ2-7; CDR3aa: CASSLSLRGYEQYF; CDR3nt: TGTGCCAGCAGTTTGAGTCTTAGGGGCTACGAGCAGTACTTC
abundance: -; v_gene: TRBV7-9; d_gene: -; j_gene: TRBJ2-7; CDR3aa: CASSGSIYEQYF; CDR3nt: TGTGCCAGCAGCGGGAGTATATACGAGCAGTACTTC
abundance: -; v_gene: TRBV4-3; d_gene: -; j_gene: TRBJ1-2; CDR3aa: CASSQDPGTSGPYGYTF; CDR3nt: TGCGCCAGCAGCCAAGATCCCGGGACATCGGGCCCATATGGCTACACCTTC
abundance: -; v_gene: TRBV2; d_gene: -; j_gene: TRBJ1-1; CDR3aa: CASKVGVTEAFF; CDR3nt: TGTGCCAGCAAGGTAGGGGTCACTGAAGCTTTCTTT
abundance: -; v_gene: TRBV24-1; d_gene: TRBD2; j_gene: TRBJ2-3; CDR3aa: CATSDSWGLAVGETTDTQYF; CDR3nt: TGTGCCACCAGTGATTCGTGGGGACTAGCGGTGGGGGAGACCACAGATACGCAGTATTTT
abundance: once; v_gene: TRBV10-3; d_gene: -; j_gene: TRBJ2-2; CDR3aa: CAISTGGDTGELFF; CDR3nt: TGTGCCATCAGTACAGGGGGGGACACCGGGGAGCTGTTTTTT
abundance: -; v_gene: TRBV3-1/TRBV3-2; d_gene: TRBD2; j_gene: TRBJ2-1; CDR3aa: CASSPSGREGEQFF; CDR3nt: TGTGCCAGCAGCCCTAGCGGGAGGGAGGGAGAGCAGTTCTTC
abundance: -; v_gene: TRBV19; d_gene: -; j_gene: TRBJ2-1; CDR3aa: CASSTLPGYEQFF; CDR3nt: TGTGCCAGTAGTACCCTCCCGGGGTATGAGCAGTTCTTC
abundance: -; v_gene: TRBV5-5; d_gene: -; j_gene: TRBJ1-5; CDR3aa: CASSFFAGNQPQHF; CDR3nt: TGTGCCAGCAGCTTTTTTGCAGGCAATCAGCCCCAGCATTTT
abundance: -; v_gene: TRBV28; d_gene: -; j_gene: TRBJ2-1; CDR3aa: CASSFLRAGNNEQFF; CDR3nt: TGTGCCAGCAGTTTTCTAAGGGCCGGGAACAATGAGCAGTTCTTC
abundance: -; v_gene: TRBV19; d_gene: TRBD1; j_gene: TRBJ1-6; CDR3aa: CASTPGQGGSPLHF; CDR3nt: TGTGCCAGTACCCCGGGACAGGGGGGTTCACCCCTCCACTTT
abundance: -; v_gene: TRBV4-1; d_gene: -; j_gene: TRBJ2-7; CDR3aa: CASSQDPGIPGEQYF; CDR3nt: TGCGCCAGCAGCCAAGATCCCGGGATTCCGGGCGAGCAGTACTTC
abundance: once; v_gene: TRBV4-3; d_gene: TRBD2; j_gene: TRBJ2-7; CDR3aa: CASSQDASGRYEQYF; CDR3nt: TGCGCCAGCAGCCAAGATGCTAGCGGGCGGTACGAGCAGTACTTC
abundance: -; v_gene: TRBV9; d_gene: TRBD2; j_gene: TRBJ2-7; CDR3aa: CASSVGSSGSYEQYF; CDR3nt: TGTGCCAGCAGCGTAGGGAGTAGCGGGAGTTACGAGCAGTACTTC
abundance: -; v_gene: TRBV19; d_gene: TRBD2; j_gene: TRBJ2-2; CDR3aa: CASSILAGVTGELFF; CDR3nt: TGTGCCAGTAGTATTCTAGCGGGAGTGACCGGGGAGCTGTTTTTT
abundance: -; v_gene: TRBV4-3; d_gene: -; j_gene: TRBJ1-2; CDR3aa: CASSRNIGAADGYTF; CDR3nt: TGCGCCAGCAGCCGCAATATCGGCGCTGCGGATGGCTACACCTTC
abundance: -; v_gene: TRBV11-3; d_gene: TRBD1; j_gene: TRBJ1-1; CDR3aa: CASSLTGGEAFF; CDR3nt: TGTGCCAGCAGCCTTACAGGGGGTGAAGCTTTCTTT
abundance: -; v_gene: TRBV4-3; d_gene: TRBD1; j_gene: TRBJ1-5; CDR3aa: CASSQDPQTGNQPQHF; CDR3nt: TGCGCCAGCAGCCAAGATCCGCAGACAGGGAACCAGCCCCAGCATTTT
abundance: few; v_gene: TRBV27; d_gene: TRBD2; j_gene: TRBJ2-3; CDR3aa: CASSGTSGRHRDTQYF; CDR3nt: TGTGCCAGCAGCGGGACTAGCGGGAGGCACCGGGATACGCAGTATTTT
abundance: -; v_gene: TRBV28; d_gene: TRBD1; j_gene: TRBJ1-2; CDR3aa: CASSTRTGSLNYGYTF; CDR3nt: TGTGCCAGCAGTACTCGGACAGGAAGCCTTAACTATGGCTACACCTTC